This T cell receptor beta chain was recovered during a study of sequential checkpoint blockade in melanoma. Background on the study: After nivolumab or ipilimumab alone, some 20 patients had week-13 rebiopsies.

This clone was observed a handful of times. V shed 6 bases and J shed 1 base, with 16 bases lying between them. This CDR3 has 16 residues. The germline V gene has CDR1 MDHEN and CDR2 SYDVKM. Treatment here: randomized to nivolumab then ipilimumab (arm A) or the reverse (arm B). The protocol was immunoSEQ multiplex PCR, while the TCRdb copy is restricted to in-frame clones and leaves out a portion. This sample has 5,000 or so clones, with approximately 23% found just once. Sample: tumor tissue (inferred from file names), taken from a patient given nivolumab and ipilimumab in sequence. This chain joins TRBV28 and TRBJ1-3, with a weak D call TRBD1 (5 bases). The source is a human donor with melanoma. The CDR3 spells CASRPNHPGSGNTIYF. The CDR3 DNA reads TGTGCCAGCAGACCTAATCATCCAGGGTCTGGAAACACCATATATTTT.